The text below deals with one TCR beta chain. This entry belongs to a study of sequential checkpoint blockade in melanoma. Study summary: Patients were randomized 1:1 to nivolumab-then-ipilimumab or ipilimumab-then-nivolumab first-line. After both sequences, patients received maintenance nivolumab.

In germline, CDR1 is SGHDN, CDR2 FVKESK. V lost 3 bases and J lost 3; bases outside the gene matches: 5. This CDR3 comprises 14 residues. Produced via immunoSEQ multiplex PCR; TCRdb's table is partial and in-frame only. The table records some 11,000 clones, about 80% of them present only once. The treatment was: randomized to nivolumab then ipilimumab (arm A) or the reverse (arm B). Sorted cells were live CD3+CD8+, lacking CD19 and CD56, from PBMCs. This TCR derives from a human donor with melanoma. Source: CD8+ T cells sorted from blood (inferred from file names), taken from a patient given nivolumab and ipilimumab in sequence. This chain uses TRBV14 with TRBJ2-7; 7 bases are shared with TRBD1. The CDR3 region has the DNA TGTGCCAGCAGCCATCTGACAGGGAGCTACGAGCAGTACTTC. Translated: CASSHLTGSYEQYF. The full variable domain, in which reference TRBV14 and TRBJ2-7 provide the parts outside the CDR3, is EAGVTQFPSHSVIEKGQTVTLRCDPISGHDNLYWYRRVMGKEIKFLLHFVKESKQDESGMPNNRFLAERTGGTYSTLKVQPAELEDSGVYFCASSHLTGSYEQYFGPGTRLTVT.